The next 11 T cell receptor beta chains were all read from a single sample in a study of T cell clonality in common variable immunodeficiency. The protocol was immunoSEQ multiplex PCR, while the TCRdb copy is restricted to in-frame clones and leaves out a portion. The table lists 25,000 to 40,000 clones, with no singletons. Sequenced material: peripheral blood mononuclear cells. The source is a person aged 18-69 years in good health.

This clone has a count of ten or more. Read sequence stops 3 residues before the CDR3 end, and the germline J gene provides the missing end. J is TRBJ1-2 and V is TRBV29-1, with D maybe TRBD1 (5 bases). V lost 3 bases to trimming and J lost 3 bases, with 14 bases between them. CDR1 and CDR2 (germline): SQVTM, ANQGSEA. This CDR3 comprises 14 residues. CDR3 sequence reads: CSVDTDTPHYGYTF. The CDR3 DNA, read in part, is TGCAGCGTTGACACGGACACACCTCACTATGGC. Using reference TRBV29-1 and TRBJ1-2 for the parts outside the CDR3, the full variable domain is SAVISQKPSRDICQRGTSLTIQCQVDSQVTMMFWYRQQPGQSLTLIATANQGSEATYESGFVIDKFPISRPNLTFSTLTVSNMSPEDSSIYLCSVDTDTPHYGYTFGSGTRLTVV.

The table lists this clone with many counts. Read sequence stops 3 residues before the CDR3 end, and the germline J gene provides the missing end. The rearrangement joins TRBV6-2 or TRBV6-3 to TRBJ2-7; possibly TRBD1 for D (6 bases). CDR1 is MNHEY and CDR2 is SVGEGT in the germline V gene. This CDR3 comprises 17 residues. The germline V and J ends were trimmed by 2 bases and 0 bases, with 17 bases remaining between them. CDR3 loop: CASSYELGQTYSYEQYF. The sequenced part of the CDR3 DNA is TGTGCCAGCAGTTACGAACTCGGACAGACATACTCCTACGAG.

At least ten counts were recorded for this clone. Read data end 3 residues before the CDR3 end; the end is taken from the germline J gene. The chain couples TRBV29-1 to TRBJ2-5, with D maybe TRBD2 (6 bases). The CDR3 is 14 residues long. V lost 4 bases, J lost 4 bases, and 16 bases lay in between. Germline V gene data show CDR1 as SQVTM and CDR2 as ANQGSEA. This chain's CDR3 is CSVARAIGGETQYF. The part of the CDR3 DNA that was read is TGCAGCGTTGCCCGGGCCATCGGGGGAGAGACC.

In its sample, this clone was seen many times. The read ends 3 residues before the CDR3 terminus; that terminus is restored from the germline J gene. This chain links TRBV19 with TRBJ2-1, with 9 bases matching TRBD2. The CDR3 length is 16 residues. The germline gives CDR1 LNHDA, CDR2 SQIVND (reference sequence). With 4 bases clipped from V and 7 bases from J, the junction kept 11 bases outside the gene matches. Incomplete CDR3 DNA: TGTGCCAGTAGTAGCGGGAGCGGGGGGAAAGAGAATGAG. This codes for CASSSGSGGKENE. The full CDR3 protein reads CASSSGSGGKENEQFF.

This clone was seen more than once but under ten times. A much larger clone differs from this one at a single base, so this may be a read error. The read stops 3 residues short of the end of the CDR3; the missing end is completed from the germline J gene. V usage is TRBV30 and J usage is TRBJ1-4, with D maybe TRBD1 (6 bases). There are 14 residues in the CDR3. Germline CDR1 and CDR2: GTSNPN and SVGIG (reference sequence). The sequenced part of the CDR3 DNA is TGTGCCTGGACCCTACAGGGTAAAGGGTCACCA. Its protein is CAWTLQGKGSP. The entire CDR3 reads CAWTLQGKGSPLFF.

This clone was seen many times. One junction end does not reproduce the germline sequence, and a read error may be involved. The read ends 3 residues early relative to the CDR3; the germline J gene fills the gap. The same CDR3 is also encoded by other DNA sequences in this sample. The chain recombines TRBV20-1 with TRBJ1-3, with D tentatively TRBD1 (5 bases). Germline values: CDR1 DFQATT, CDR2 SNEGSKA (reference sequence). This CDR3 is built from 13 residues. CDR3 DNA (partial): TGCAGTGCTAGGGGGGGAGTTGGAAACACT. It specifies CSARGGVGNT. The full CDR3 sequence reads CSARGGVGNTIYF.

This clone was seen repeatedly, ten times or more. The read falls 3 residues short of the CDR3 end, and the missing part is taken from the germline J gene. The chain employs TRBV7-6 and TRBJ1-5, with no clear D. Trimming cost V 4 bases and J 5 bases, with 15 bases left between them. CDR1 and CDR2 (germline): SGHVS, FNYEAQ. The CDR3 spans 15 residues. CDR3 loop: CASSSKAGRDQPQHF. The DNA read from the CDR3 is TGTGCCAGCAGCTCCAAGGCCGGGCGGGATCAGCCC.

This clone was recorded many times. The read ends 3 residues before the CDR3 terminus; that terminus is restored from the germline J gene. This chain links TRBV20-1 with TRBJ1-5, with 8 bases that match TRBD1. From germline, CDR1 is DFQATT and CDR2 SNEGSKA (reference sequence). The V and J ends lost 5 bases and 7 bases, in that order; junction bases with no gene match: 7. The CDR3 consists of 13 residues. This chain's CDR3 is CSARPGQAQPQHF. The sequenced part of the CDR3 DNA is TGCAGTGCTCGACCGGGACAGGCCCAGCCC.

This clone has at least ten counts. Mismatch with germline at one junction end may stem from a read error. The read terminates 3 residues ahead of where the CDR3 ends, so the germline J gene completes it. V and J are TRBV4-2 and TRBJ2-2, with 7 bases identical to TRBD2. The V gene's germline CDR1 is LGHNA and CDR2 YNFKEQ. This CDR3 region has 15 residues. The CDR3 bases that were read are TGCGCCAGCGCTGTGGCGGGGGAAAACACCGGGGAG. Its translation: CASAVAGENTGE. The full CDR3 protein is CASAVAGENTGELFF.

This clone was counted ten times or more. The read halts 3 residues ahead of the CDR3 end, with the missing end drawn from the germline J gene. The gene calls are TRBV4-2 and TRBJ2-3, with D perhaps TRBD2 (7 bases). Per the germline V gene, CDR1 is LGHNA and CDR2 is YNFKEQ. CDR3 size: 17 residues. Trimming took 4 bases from V and 0 from J, leaving 17 bases between them. This CDR3 reads CASSPAGASASTDTQYF. The DNA read from the CDR3 is TGTGCCAGCAGCCCCGCGGGGGCTAGCGCAAGCACAGATACG.

This clone was detected ten times or more. Sequencing ends 3 residues short of the CDR3 end; the germline J gene provides the rest. The chain is built from TRBV20-1 and TRBJ2-3; weak D call: TRBD2 (6 bases). V was trimmed by 3 bases and J by 3 bases, leaving 10 bases between them. The CDR3 is 13 residues long. The germline V gene encodes CDR1 DFQATT and CDR2 SNEGSKA (reference sequence). The sequenced part of the CDR3 DNA is TGCAGTGCTAGTTGGAGGGCGACAGATACG. It translates to CSASWRATDT. The whole CDR3 region reads CSASWRATDTQYF.